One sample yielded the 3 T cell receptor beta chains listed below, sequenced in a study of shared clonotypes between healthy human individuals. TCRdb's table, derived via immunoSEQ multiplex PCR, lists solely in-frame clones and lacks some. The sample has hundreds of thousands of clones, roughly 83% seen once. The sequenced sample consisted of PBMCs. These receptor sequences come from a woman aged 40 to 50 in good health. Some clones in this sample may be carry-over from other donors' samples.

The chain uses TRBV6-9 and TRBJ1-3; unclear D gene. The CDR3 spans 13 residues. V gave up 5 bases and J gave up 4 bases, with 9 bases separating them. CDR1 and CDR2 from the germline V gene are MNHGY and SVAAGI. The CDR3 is CASSPLRGNTIYF. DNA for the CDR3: TGTGCCAGCAGTCCATTAAGGGGAAACACCATATATTTT.

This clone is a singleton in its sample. CDR3 nucleotides: TGTGCCAGCAGCTTACGGGTTGACCACTCTGGAAACACCATATATTTT. This sequence encodes CASSLRVDHSGNTIYF. This chain uses TRBV13 with TRBJ1-3; D remains ambiguous. The CDR3 runs 16 residues. V lost 2 bases and J 0 bases, leaving 11 bases between the germline ends. Germline-derived CDR1 and CDR2 are PRHDT and FYEKMQ (reference sequence).

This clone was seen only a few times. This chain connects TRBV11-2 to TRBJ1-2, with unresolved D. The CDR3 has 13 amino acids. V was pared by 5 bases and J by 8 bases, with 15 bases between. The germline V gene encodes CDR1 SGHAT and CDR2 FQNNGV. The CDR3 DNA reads TGTGCCAGCAGCCCGGTAATCTACCGGGGCTACACCTTC. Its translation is CASSPVIYRGYTF.